This entry concerns a single TCR beta chain. Its antigen is as yet unknown. The CDR3 has 13 residues. V was pared by 1 base and J by 8 bases, with 9 bases between. Germline V gene data show CDR1 as SGHTA and CDR2 as FQGNSA. Memory CD4+ cells were the fraction left after CD45RA+ naive selection. These data originate in a study of shared clonotypes between healthy human individuals. General observations from the study: Inspection by rarefaction showed sorted-subset sequencing to be incomplete despite large depth. Among donors, sharing of clonotypes was expected to be affected by sequencing depth.

Each sorted subset replicate got 200 ng genomic DNA, around 29,000 genomes. The assay was immunoSEQ multiplex PCR, and TCRdb's table has in-frame clones only and misses some. The sample holds more than 2,000,000 clones, over 85% seen once. The sequence came from a man between 18 and 29 years old in good health. Some clones in this sample may be carry-over from other donors' samples. V is TRBV7-2 and J is TRBJ2-1; no clear D gene. What was sequenced was naive CD4+ T cells from PBMCs. The sample's subset: CD45RA+ positively selected. CDR3 protein: CASSLVRSDEQFF. In DNA, the CDR3 is TGTGCCAGCAGCTTAGTCCGGAGTGATGAGCAGTTCTTC.